Listed below are T cell receptor beta chains from one sample, sequenced in a study of persistence of HIV-infected CD4 T cells. Data came from immunoSEQ multiplex PCR; TCRdb stores just in-frame clones and leaves some out. Seen here are 50,000 or so clones, more than 70% observed once, and the top ten hold approximately 3%. Antigens for these TCRs are unknown. The sequenced sample was CD4+ T cells sorted from PBMCs after approximately 19-hour stimulation, obtained from a patient who received antiretroviral therapy. The receptors stem from an adult man with HIV who was CMV-seropositive. Both conserved end residues are part of each CDR3.

J: TRBJ1-2; V: TRBV28; CDR3: CASSLRTDGYGYTF
J: TRBJ2-3; V: TRBV7-2; CDR3: CASSPLRVKRGGREDTQYF
J: TRBJ1-1; V: TRBV9; CDR3: CASSVEGQANTEAFF
J: TRBJ2-5; V: TRBV4-3; CDR3: CASSQGTGRETQYF
J: TRBJ1-2; V: TRBV24-1; CDR3: CATSEGQHYGYTF
J: TRBJ1-2; V: TRBV3-1/TRBV3-2; CDR3: CASSARVLEGGYTF
J: TRBJ2-2; V: TRBV18; CDR3: CASSPVEHRGSTGELFF
J: TRBJ2-7; V: TRBV3-1/TRBV3-2; CDR3: CASSQDRGVYEQYF
J: TRBJ1-2; V: TRBV5-1; CDR3: CASSGLTENYGYTF
J: TRBJ2-2; V: TRBV7-9; CDR3: CASSFRGFNTGELFF
J: TRBJ1-2; V: TRBV5-1; CDR3: CASSEAAANYGYTF
J: TRBJ1-1; V: TRBV6-2/TRBV6-3; CDR3: CASSYHRDNTEAFF
J: TRBJ1-2; V: TRBV10-1; CDR3: CASSESGGNYGYTF
J: TRBJ2-4; V: TRBV5-6; CDR3: CASSFPHLVAKNIQYF
J: TRBJ1-1; V: TRBV7-2; CDR3: CASSLGTNMNTEAFF
J: TRBJ1-2; V: TRBV19; CDR3: CASSIGGLIGYGYTF
J: TRBJ2-3; V: TRBV27; CDR3: CASRRTGRSTDTQYF
J: TRBJ1-4; V: TRBV5-8; CDR3: CASSPTRRGEKLFF
J: TRBJ1-4; V: TRBV9; CDR3: CASGEKLFF
J: TRBJ1-5; V: TRBV2; CDR3: CACKNAAADNQPQHF
J: TRBJ2-7; V: TRBV14; CDR3: CASSREGTGTYEQYF
J: TRBJ1-1; V: TRBV4-2; CDR3: CASSQDRNFPNTEAFF